What follows are 30 T cell receptor beta chains derived from one specimen sequenced in a study of regulatory T cells in long-lasting Graves disease. For TCR beta, libraries came from iRepertoire HTBI primers and Arm-PCR of CDR3 regions. TCRdb reanalysed the multiplex PCR reads using MiXCR and keeps one entry per CDR3 protein. The table includes around 500,000 distinct CDR3 sequences, around 13% detected once. Time point given: newly diagnosed GD, antithyroid drugs for less than 3 months. After RNA was extracted from PBMCs, the TCR library was made from it. The sample also formed part of further work on T cells in Graves' hyperthyroidism and ophthalmopathy.

Material: peripheral blood mononuclear cells (PBMCs), obtained at new diagnosis, from a patient treated with antithyroid drugs. Receptors were obtained from a woman in her 30s with Graves disease.

V usage is TRBV6-2 or TRBV6-3 and J usage is TRBJ2-2; 9 positions match TRBD2. V lost 6 bases, J lost 6 bases, and 5 bases stayed unmatched. CDR1 is MNHEY, CDR2 SVGEGT, per germline. This CDR3 is built from 14 residues. CDR3: CASRLAGSPGELFF. The CDR3 coding sequence is TGTGCCAGCAGGCTAGCGGGATCACCCGGGGAGCTGTTTTTT.

This clonotype was detected ten times or more. V usage is TRBV28 and J usage is TRBJ1-1, with D maybe TRBD1 (6 bases). The V gene lost 1 base and the J gene lost 1 base, with 10 bases spanning the gap. There are 15 residues in the CDR3. Per germline, CDR1 MDHEN and CDR2 SYDVKM. The CDR3 spells CASSLLRGKNTEAFF. The CDR3 region has the DNA TGTGCCAGCAGTTTATTGAGGGGGAAGAACACTGAAGCTTTCTTT.

In its sample, this clonotype was seen many times. V is TRBV4-1 and J is TRBJ1-1, with a weak D call TRBD1 (6 bases). V dropped 4 bases and J dropped 4 bases, with 19 bases sitting between them. Germline-derived CDR1 and CDR2 are MGHRA and YSYEKL. This CDR3 is 16 amino acids long. CDR3 sequence (DNA): TGCGCCAGCAGCCTGCGCTTTTTTGACAGGAGCACTGAAGCTTTCTTT. Its protein product is CASSLRFFDRSTEAFF.

This clonotype was observed many times. This rearrangement joins TRBV2 to TRBJ2-3; D might be TRBD2 (5 bases). V lost 7 bases, J lost 4 bases, and 15 bases lay in between. Germline V CDR1 and CDR2: SNHLY, FYNNEI. This CDR3 is 14 amino acids long. This CDR3 is CASNLGGHPDTQYF. As DNA, the CDR3 is TGTGCCAGCAACTTGGGCGGGCACCCAGATACGCAGTATTTT. The full variable domain, completed using reference TRBV2 and TRBJ2-3, is EPEVTQTPSHQVTQMGQEVILRCVPISNHLYFYWYRQILGQKVEFLVSFYNNEISEKSEIFDDQFSVERPDGSNFTLKIRSTKLEDSAMYFCASNLGGHPDTQYFGPGTRLTVL.

This clonotype was counted at least ten times. The genes are TRBV28 and TRBJ2-3; 10 bases match TRBD2. This CDR3 contains 13 residues. Per the germline V gene, CDR1 is MDHEN and CDR2 is SYDVKM. The V segment lost 10 bases and the J segment 3 bases; nucleotides outside the gene matches: 4. The CDR3 coding sequence is TGTGCCACCCTAGCGGGGGCTACAGATACGCAGTATTTT. The encoded protein is CATLAGATDTQYF.

This clonotype has a count of ten or more. This chain uses TRBV19 with TRBJ2-2, with D unresolved. Germline loops: CDR1 LNHDA, CDR2 SQIVND (reference sequence). This CDR3 has 14 residues. Deletions cut 7 bases from V and 4 bases from J, with 13 bases between. The CDR3 coding sequence is TGTGCCAGTATTTCACCGCAAGGCACCGGGGAGCTGTTTTTT. This gives the protein CASISPQGTGELFF.

This clonotype occurred many times. The chain employs TRBV12-3 or TRBV12-4 and TRBJ1-1; unclear D gene. The CDR3 loop spans 12 amino acids. With 1 base removed from V and 6 bases from J, the gap between germline ends came to 6 bases. The CDR3 sequence: CASSLEVAEAFF. The DNA for the CDR3 is TGTGCCAGCAGTTTAGAGGTGGCTGAAGCTTTCTTT.

This clonotype was seen a handful of times. This chain connects TRBV20-1 to TRBJ2-1; 8 positions match TRBD2. The CDR3 extends over 15 amino acids. The junction had 12 bases not matched to a gene; V was cut back by 5 bases and J by 6 bases. Germline assignment: CDR1 DFQATT and CDR2 SNEGSKA (reference sequence). CDR3 residues: CSAGGKRESTNEQFF. The CDR3 bases are TGCAGTGCTGGGGGGAAGCGGGAGTCCACCAATGAGCAGTTCTTC.

This clonotype came up a few times. The chain combines TRBV6-2 or TRBV6-3 with TRBJ1-2, with TRBD1 as a possible D gene (5 bases). The CDR3 contains 14 residues. Germline V gives CDR1 MNHEY, CDR2 SVGEGT. Trimming stripped 5 bases from V and 5 bases from J, with 15 bases between. The CDR3 is CASSDRDGRYGYTF. The CDR3 DNA follows: TGTGCCAGCAGTGATAGGGACGGGCGGTATGGCTACACCTTC.

The V and J genes are TRBV18 and TRBJ2-1; 12 bases line up with TRBD2. V trimming: 2 bases; J trimming: 7 bases; junction bases outside the gene matches: 6. The CDR3 contains 16 residues. The germline CDR1 and CDR2 sequences are KGHSH and LQKENI. The CDR3 spells CASSPAGLAGMNEQFF. The CDR3 DNA follows: TGTGCCAGCTCACCAGCAGGACTAGCGGGAATGAATGAGCAGTTCTTC.

The genes are TRBV6-2 or TRBV6-3 and TRBJ1-1, with D possibly matching TRBD1 (6 bases). The germline gives CDR1 MNHEY, CDR2 SVGEGT. The CDR3 spans 14 residues. Deletions cut 5 bases from V and 1 base from J, with 11 bases between. The DNA for the CDR3 is TGTGCCAGCAGTGCCCCAGGGGCGAACACTGAAGCTTTCTTT. It translates to CASSAPGANTEAFF.

The chain carries TRBV5-7 and TRBJ2-7, with TRBD1 identical over 8 bases. TRBV5-7 counts as an open reading frame of uncertain function. V lost 0 bases to trimming and J lost 2 bases; unmatched junction nucleotides: 10. This CDR3 contains 17 residues. This chain's CDR3 is CASSLVNGGTGTYEQYF. CDR3 in DNA: TGTGCCAGCAGCTTGGTTAACGGCGGGACAGGTACCTACGAGCAGTACTTC.

This clonotype was seen repeatedly, ten times or more. This chain connects TRBV9 to TRBJ1-6, with no clear D. The germline V gene has CDR1 SGDLS and CDR2 YYNGEE. The CDR3 consists of 15 residues. V was cut by 0 bases and J by 9 bases, with 13 bases left in between. CDR3 region: CASSVGTGGSSPLHF. The DNA for the CDR3 is TGTGCCAGCAGCGTAGGCACGGGTGGGAGTTCACCCCTCCACTTT.

This clonotype showed up many times. The chain couples TRBV11-3 to TRBJ2-5; 7 nucleotides align to TRBD1. Trimming cost V 1 base and J 3 bases; bases outside gene matches: 2. The CDR3 length is 14 residues. Germline V CDR1 and CDR2: SGHNT, YENEEA. CDR3 loop: CASSLVGTEETQYF. Here the CDR3 DNA reads TGTGCCAGCAGCTTAGTTGGGACAGAAGAGACCCAGTACTTC.

This clonotype was seen at least ten times. V and J are TRBV27 and TRBJ2-5, with 12 nucleotides matching TRBD2. CDR3 length equals 17 residues. Germline CDR1 reads MNHEY; CDR2 reads SMNVEV (reference sequence). The trim removed 5 bases at V and 5 bases at J, leaving 12 bases unmatched. CDR3 coding DNA: TGTGCCAGCAGTGCCTTACTAGCGGGAGGCCCCCGGGAGACCCAGTACTTC. It specifies CASSALLAGGPRETQYF.

At least ten counts were recorded for this clonotype. This chain joins TRBV29-1 and TRBJ2-3; D is undetermined. This CDR3 has 13 amino acids. The V end was cut by 4 bases, the J end by 0 bases, with 8 bases between. Germline lookup yields CDR1 SQVTM and CDR2 ANQGSEA. The CDR3 coding sequence is TGCAGCGTTGCTCCTCTTAGCACAGATACGCAGTATTTT. It yields the protein CSVAPLSTDTQYF.

This clonotype occurred many times. The chain combines TRBV30 with TRBJ1-5, with TRBD1 matching 7 bases. Germline values: CDR1 GTSNPN, CDR2 SVGIG (reference sequence). The CDR3 runs 17 residues. V dropped 2 bases and J dropped 2; count of bases not matched to a gene: 12. The CDR3 bases are TGTGCCTGGAGTCCCCATTCGACAGGGAGTGGCAATCAGCCCCAGCATTTT. Translated: CAWSPHSTGSGNQPQHF.

This clonotype was detected many times. The chain employs TRBV28 and TRBJ2-7, with 8 bases identical to TRBD1. This CDR3 contains 17 residues. In germline, CDR1 is MDHEN, CDR2 SYDVKM. The ends lost 4 bases at V and 0 bases at J; junction bases unmatched: 11. CDR3 coding DNA: TGTGCCAGCAGTTCACCCCGCGACACAGGGGGCTCCTACGAGCAGTACTTC. Translation gives CASSSPRDTGGSYEQYF.

This clonotype appeared a few times. The rearrangement uses TRBV7-2 and TRBJ2-6; D is possibly TRBD1 (5 bases). The CDR3 has 16 amino acids. The germline CDR1 and CDR2 sequences are SGHTA and FQGNSA. Trimming took off 5 bases at V and 3 bases at J, with 14 bases between the two ends. The CDR3 sequence is CASSPRESSGANVLTF. The CDR3 DNA reads as TGTGCCAGCAGCCCCAGGGAATCTAGTGGGGCCAACGTCCTGACTTTC.

This clonotype has at least ten counts. This chain joins TRBV28 and TRBJ2-3; TRBD2 aligns across 12 bases. The CDR3 has 18 residues. Germline V CDR1 and CDR2: MDHEN, SYDVKM. The V gene end was trimmed by 0 bases and the J gene end by 9 bases; junction bases not matched to a gene: 13. The CDR3 loop is CASSLWTLAGGRGRTQYF. CDR3 DNA sequence: TGTGCCAGCAGTTTATGGACCCTAGCGGGAGGGCGGGGACGAACGCAGTATTTT. The variable domain in full, completed from reference TRBV28 and TRBJ2-3, reads DVKVTQSSRYLVKRTGEKVFLECVQDMDHENMFWYRQDPGLGLRLIYFSYDVKMKEKGDIPEGYSVSREKKERFSLILESASTNQTSMYLCASSLWTLAGGRGRTQYFGPGTRLTVL.

This clonotype came up many times. V usage is TRBV6-5 and J usage is TRBJ1-1; TRBD1 might be the D (6 bases). This CDR3 has 16 amino acids. CDR1 is MNHEY, CDR2 SVGAGI, per germline. Trimming cost V 4 bases and J 0 bases, with 15 bases left between them. The CDR3 sequence: CASSCGPGHLNTEAFF. The CDR3 bases are TGTGCCAGCAGTTGCGGACCGGGACACTTGAACACTGAAGCTTTCTTT.

This clonotype was picked up many times. V is TRBV20-1 and J is TRBJ2-1; the match to TRBD1 covers 11 bases. The CDR3 runs to 12 residues. Germline CDR1 is DFQATT and CDR2 is SNEGSKA (reference sequence). CDR3 coding DNA: TGCAGAGGGACAGGGGGCTACAATGAGCAGTTCTTC. It is translated as CRGTGGYNEQFF.

This clonotype was seen repeatedly, ten times or more. V gene TRBV20-1 combines with J gene TRBJ2-5; 9 bases map to TRBD2. V shed 3 bases and J 2 bases; nucleotides not matched to a gene: 4. Germline CDR1 is DFQATT and CDR2 is SNEGSKA (reference sequence). CDR3 size: 14 residues. DNA of the CDR3: TGCAGTGCTAGGGTTCTAGCGGGGCAAGAGACCCAGTACTTC. It codes for CSARVLAGQETQYF.

The V gene is TRBV18, the J gene TRBJ1-5, with 8 positions matching TRBD1. Looked up from germline, CDR1 is KGHSH and CDR2 is LQKENI. CDR3 length equals 17 residues. V was clipped by 3 bases and J by 7 bases; unmatched bases: 14. CDR3 protein: CASSPDRAESVRQPQHF. CDR3 nucleotide sequence: TGTGCCAGCTCACCGGACAGGGCGGAGTCCGTAAGGCAGCCCCAGCATTTT.

In its sample, this clonotype was seen a few times. This rearrangement joins TRBV10-3 to TRBJ1-5, with a tentative D call TRBD1 (5 bases). The germline CDR1 and CDR2 sequences are ENHRY and SYGVKD. V gave up 2 bases and J gave up 5 bases, with 10 bases separating them. The CDR3 covers 14 residues. The CDR3 loop reads CAISEGQGDQPQHF. DNA of the CDR3: TGTGCCATCAGTGAGGGTCAGGGCGATCAGCCCCAGCATTTT.

V usage is TRBV7-9 and J usage is TRBJ2-3; D is perhaps TRBD1 or TRBD2 (7 bases each). The CDR3 runs 16 residues. Per germline, CDR1 SEHNR and CDR2 FQNEAQ (reference sequence). Trimming pared 2 bases from V and 4 bases from J, leaving 16 bases between. The CDR3 DNA follows: TGTGCCAGCAGCTTAAGGGGGGGGACAGCCCCAGATACGCAGTATTTT. It is translated as CASSLRGGTAPDTQYF.

There are many counts of this clonotype. CDR3 nucleotides: TGTGCCAGCAGAGGGGTCGGGGCGACCGGGGAGCTGTTTTTT. It encodes CASRGVGATGELFF. The rearrangement uses TRBV7-2 and TRBJ2-2; D possibly matches TRBD1 or TRBD2 (5 bases each). The ends were cut back, 6 bases at V and 5 bases at J, with 13 bases in the middle. The CDR3 loop spans 14 amino acids. Per germline, CDR1 SGHTA and CDR2 FQGNSA.

This clonotype was seen more than once but under ten times. A much more abundant neighbour one base away suggests this may be a read error. The chain has TRBV30 and TRBJ1-5; D not certain. The V end lost 0 bases, the J end lost 6 bases, and 12 bases lay between the germline ends. CDR1 is GTSNPN, CDR2 SVGIG, per germline (reference sequence). This CDR3 region has 14 residues. DNA of the CDR3: TGTGCCTGGAGTGTACCCCTGGGCCGTCAGCCCCAGCATTTT. Encoded protein: CAWSVPLGRQPQHF.

This clonotype was detected ten times or more. The chain has TRBV25-1 and TRBJ2-1; 13 bases are shared with TRBD2. This CDR3 is built from 17 residues. Germline CDR1 is MGHDK and CDR2 is SYGVNS. The V gene end was trimmed by 1 base and the J gene end by 4 bases; junction bases not matched to a gene: 4. The CDR3 spells CASSEFPTSGRYNEQFF. CDR3 bases: TGTGCCAGCAGTGAATTCCCGACTAGCGGGAGGTACAATGAGCAGTTCTTC. Drawing the rest from reference TRBV25-1 and TRBJ2-1, the complete variable domain is EADIYQTPRYLVIGTGKKITLECSQTMGHDKMYWYQQDPGMELHLIHYSYGVNSTEKGDLSSESTVSRIRTEHFPLTLESARPSHTSQYLCASSEFPTSGRYNEQFFGPGTRLTVL.

This clonotype was seen at least ten times. Written as DNA, the CDR3 is TGTGCCAGCAGCCAAGAGGTAGGGTGGTCTGAAGCTTTCTTT. It yields the protein CASSQEVGWSEAFF. This rearrangement joins TRBV3-1 to TRBJ1-1; no reliable D call. Trimming shortened V by 0 bases and J by 6 bases, and 11 bases separated the two germline ends. The CDR3 covers 14 residues. CDR1 is LGHDT and CDR2 is YNNKEL in the germline V gene (reference sequence). Drawing the rest from reference TRBV3-1 and TRBJ1-1, the complete variable domain is DTAVSQTPKYLVTQMGNDKSIKCEQNLGHDTMYWYKQDSKKFLKIMFSYNNKELIINETVPNRFSPKSPDKAHLNLHINSLELGDSAVYFCASSQEVGWSEAFFGQGTRLTVV.